The rows below give T cell receptor beta chains drawn from one sample of a study of blood T cell repertoires in COVID-19. Measured with immunoSEQ multiplex PCR; TCRdb has only the in-frame clones, and not every one. The sample has under 130,000 clones, 70% to 90% seen once. Sequencing input: peripheral blood. The receptors come from a man in his fifties or sixties in a cohort sampled during active COVID-19. CDR3s include the opening cysteine and the closing phenylalanine or tryptophan. The D gene is left open where the match is weak. Size tells how often a clone was seen (once, few, many) or the class of an expanded clone, and some rows leave it out.

V gene	clone size	D gene	J gene	CDR3 protein	CDR3 DNA
TRBV6-6	NA	TRBD2	TRBJ2-2	CASSPSPPGRAAGELFF	TGTGCCAGCAGTCCTTCCCCGCCGGGGAGGGCCGCCGGGGAGCTGTTTTTT
TRBV5-1	NA	TRBD1	TRBJ1-2	CASSLGTGTNYGYTF	TGCGCCAGCAGCTTGGGGACAGGGACGAACTATGGCTACACCTTC
TRBV14	NA	TRBD2	TRBJ2-7	CASSQSEASGGRSYEQYF	TGTGCCAGCAGCCAAAGCGAAGCAAGCGGGGGAAGGTCCTACGAGCAGTACTTC
TRBV24-1	NA	NA	TRBJ1-5	CATNVTASNQPQHF	TGTGCCACCAATGTTACAGCCAGCAATCAGCCCCAGCATTTT
TRBV27	NA	NA	TRBJ1-1	CASRGPEGGRGYAEAFF	TGTGCCAGCAGGGGACCCGAGGGGGGGCGCGGATACGCTGAAGCTTTCTTT
TRBV29-1	NA	TRBD1	TRBJ2-7	CSVGSLGTGARYEQYF	TGCAGCGTTGGGAGCCTAGGGACAGGGGCTCGGTACGAGCAGTACTTC
TRBV6-2/TRBV6-3	NA	TRBD2	TRBJ2-5	CASSYDSGGETQYF	TGTGCCAGCAGTTACGATAGCGGGGGAGAGACCCAGTACTTC
TRBV14	NA	NA	TRBJ2-2	CASSHPSSGELFF	TGTGCCAGCAGCCACCCCTCCTCCGGGGAGCTGTTTTTT
TRBV19	NA	NA	TRBJ1-2	CASSIEGQYGYTF	TGTGCCAGTAGTATCGAGGGACAATATGGCTACACCTTC
TRBV3-1/TRBV3-2	NA	TRBD1	TRBJ2-5	CASSQTGTAAETQYF	TGTGCCAGCAGCCAGACAGGGACGGCCGCGGAGACCCAGTACTTC
TRBV7-9	NA	NA	TRBJ1-6	CASSLRSDNSPLHF	TGTGCCAGCAGCTTGAGGAGCGACAATTCACCCCTCCACTTT
TRBV27	NA	TRBD1	TRBJ2-1	CASSFDRGINLEQFF	TGTGCCAGCAGTTTCGACAGGGGGATAAACCTAGAGCAGTTCTTC
TRBV19	NA	NA	TRBJ1-5	CASSTIDRAGQPQHF	TGTGCCAGTAGTACTATCGACAGAGCTGGGCAGCCCCAGCATTTT
TRBV7-2	NA	TRBD2	TRBJ2-1	CASSLVSSGGFNEQFF	TGTGCCAGCAGCTTAGTGTCTAGCGGGGGCTTCAATGAGCAGTTCTTC
TRBV10-1	few	NA	TRBJ1-5	CATPRSGIWNQPQHF	TGCGCCACTCCCCGAAGCGGGATTTGGAATCAGCCCCAGCATTTT
TRBV5-1	NA	TRBD1	TRBJ1-6	CASSRTGENSPLHF	TGCGCCAGCAGCCGGACAGGGGAAAATTCACCCCTCCACTTT
TRBV12-3/TRBV12-4	NA	NA	TRBJ1-1	CASSLYRETEAFF	TGTGCCAGCAGCCTGTACAGGGAAACTGAAGCTTTCTTT
TRBV12-2	NA	NA	TRBJ2-1	CASRLRGPYNEQFF	TGTGCAAGTCGCTTAAGGGGCCCCTACAATGAGCAGTTCTTC
TRBV28	NA	NA	TRBJ2-2	CASTLGQLNTGELFF	TGTGCCAGCACCCTAGGACAGTTGAACACCGGGGAGCTGTTTTTT
TRBV19	NA	TRBD1	TRBJ1-2	CASSTTGLPNYGYTF	TGTGCCAGTAGTACGACAGGGTTGCCTAACTATGGCTACACCTTC
TRBV5-4	NA	NA	TRBJ2-7	CASSLDSRDYEQYF	TGTGCCAGCAGCTTGGACAGCCGCGACTACGAGCAGTACTTC
TRBV11-3	NA	TRBD1	TRBJ2-4	CASSTDRAGAKNIQYF	TGTGCCAGCAGCACGGACAGGGCGGGAGCCAAAAACATTCAGTACTTC
TRBV6-2/TRBV6-3	NA	NA	TRBJ2-1	CASSTERALSSYNEQFF	TGTGCCAGCAGTACTGAGCGGGCCCTGAGCTCCTACAATGAGCAGTTCTTC
TRBV3-1/TRBV3-2	once	TRBD1	TRBJ2-2	CASSPADRGMTGELFF	TGTGCCAGCAGCCCAGCAGACAGGGGTATGACCGGGGAGCTGTTTTTT
TRBV5-1	NA	NA	TRBJ2-5	CASSSGGARGETQYF	TGCGCCAGCAGCTCCGGGGGAGCCCGCGGGGAGACCCAGTACTTC
TRBV6-5	NA	TRBD1	TRBJ1-2	CASSYNPGQSNYGYTF	TGTGCCAGCAGTTACAATCCGGGACAGTCTAACTATGGCTACACCTTC
TRBV3-1/TRBV3-2	NA	NA	TRBJ1-2	CASSHHARDPRAYGYTF	TGTGCCAGCAGCCACCACGCTCGGGATCCGAGGGCCTATGGCTACACCTTC
TRBV19	NA	NA	TRBJ1-4	CASSIDSQDSALFF	TGTGCCAGTAGTATTGACAGTCAAGACTCAGCACTGTTTTTT
TRBV5-4	few	NA	TRBJ1-2	CASSLVGGGNYGYTF	TGTGCCAGCAGCTTGGTAGGGGGTGGTAACTATGGCTACACCTTC
TRBV2	NA	NA	TRBJ2-3	CASQGWTRTDTQYF	TGTGCCAGCCAGGGTTGGACGCGAACAGATACGCAGTATTTT
TRBV6-5	NA	TRBD2	TRBJ2-7	CASSYTTSGSYEQYF	TGTGCCAGCAGTTACACGACTAGCGGATCCTACGAGCAGTACTTC
TRBV29-1	NA	TRBD1	TRBJ1-1	CSVDPRGSEAFF	TGCAGCGTTGACCCCAGGGGGTCTGAAGCTTTCTTT
TRBV11-2	NA	TRBD1	TRBJ2-1	CASSTGQGSYNEQFF	TGTGCCAGCAGCACGGGACAGGGGTCCTACAATGAGCAGTTCTTC
TRBV11-2	NA	NA	TRBJ2-1	CASSLEVVSEQFF	TGTGCCAGCAGCTTAGAAGTAGTGTCTGAGCAGTTCTTC
TRBV28	NA	NA	TRBJ2-5	CASSFSMGGGETQYF	TGTGCCAGCAGTTTTAGTATGGGAGGGGGTGAGACCCAGTACTTC
TRBV28	NA	TRBD1	TRBJ2-1	CASSPPGQGVNEQFF	TGTGCCAGCAGCCCCCCGGGACAGGGCGTCAATGAGCAGTTCTTC
TRBV24-1	NA	NA	TRBJ2-5	CATSEPSGGGGETQYF	TGTGCCACCAGTGAGCCGTCGGGGGGCGGAGGGGAGACCCAGTACTTC
TRBV27	NA	TRBD2	TRBJ2-1	CASASVAGGKKFF	TGTGCCAGCGCCTCGGTAGCGGGGGGGAAAAAGTTCTTC
TRBV6-4	few	TRBD1	TRBJ1-2	CASSDSPGQGYGYTF	TGTGCCAGCAGTGACTCACCGGGACAGGGCTATGGCTACACCTTC
TRBV19	NA	NA	TRBJ1-1	CASSGPTGMNTEAFF	TGTGCCAGTAGTGGTCCCACAGGGATGAACACTGAAGCTTTCTTT
TRBV9	NA	TRBD2	TRBJ2-5	CASSVEAGGRETQYF	TGTGCCAGCAGCGTAGAGGCGGGGGGGCGTGAGACCCAGTACTTC
TRBV9	NA	TRBD1	TRBJ1-5	CASSVGGTANQPQHF	TGTGCCAGCAGCGTAGGCGGGACAGCAAATCAGCCCCAGCATTTT
TRBV18	NA	TRBD1	TRBJ2-1	CASSPRGQGPNEQFF	TGTGCCAGCTCACCTAGGGGACAGGGTCCCAATGAGCAGTTCTTC
TRBV27	NA	TRBD2	TRBJ2-6	CASSPSSGGASGANVLTF	TGTGCCAGCAGCCCGTCTAGCGGGGGGGCCTCTGGGGCCAACGTCCTGACTTTC
TRBV10-3	once	TRBD1	TRBJ2-4	CAISEGRGSQSNIQYF	TGTGCCATCAGTGAGGGCAGGGGGTCTCAATCAAACATTCAGTACTTC
TRBV10-1	NA	NA	TRBJ2-2	CASSDCASVLNTGELFF	TGCGCCAGCAGTGACTGTGCTAGCGTACTGAACACCGGGGAGCTGTTTTTT
TRBV5-4	NA	NA	TRBJ2-2	CASSLSAGELFF	TGTGCCAGCAGCTTGTCGGCCGGGGAGCTGTTTTTT
TRBV6-5	NA	TRBD2	TRBJ2-2	CASRPGGWSGELFF	TGTGCCAGCAGACCGGGGGGGTGGAGCGGGGAGCTGTTTTTT
TRBV2	NA	TRBD1	TRBJ1-1	CASSEATGAVAEAFF	TGTGCCAGCAGTGAAGCAACAGGGGCCGTCGCTGAAGCTTTCTTT
TRBV27	NA	NA	TRBJ2-6	CASSYYRQRRSGANVLTF	TGTGCCAGCAGTTATTATAGACAGAGACGCTCTGGGGCCAACGTCCTGACTTTC
TRBV7-9	few	TRBD1	TRBJ2-7	CASSYPSGTGKIYEQYF	TGTGCCAGCAGCTATCCTTCCGGGACAGGGAAAATTTACGAGCAGTACTTC
TRBV3-1/TRBV3-2	NA	TRBD1	TRBJ1-6	CASSQASGGSNSPLHF	TGTGCCAGCAGCCAAGCTTCAGGGGGCTCGAATTCACCCCTCCACTTT
TRBV19	once	NA	TRBJ2-5	CASSFGQETQYF	TGTGCCAGTAGTTTCGGGCAAGAGACCCAGTACTTC